The 28 T cell receptor beta chains presented below share a single source sample, sequenced in a study of cytomegalovirus exposure and HLA in healthy donors. The PCR employed 60 Vbeta primers together with 13 Jbeta primers. Profiled with immunoSEQ multiplex PCR; TCRdb holds only in-frame clones, not every one. The data contain some 130,000 clones, roughly four fifths of them singletons. Material: PBMCs. These receptors came from a male donor in good health and CMV-seropositive.

The chain is built from TRBV18 and TRBJ2-4; perhaps TRBD2 as D (6 bases). This CDR3 comprises 15 residues. Germline assignment: CDR1 KGHSH and CDR2 LQKENI. The V gene lost 1 base and the J gene lost 5 bases, with 12 bases spanning the gap. In DNA form, the CDR3 reads TGTGCCAGCTCACCACGGACGGGGGTAGAAAACATTCAGTACTTC. Amino acid sequence: CASSPRTGVENIQYF.

This rearrangement joins TRBV5-6 to TRBJ2-1, with D maybe TRBD1 (6 bases). The CDR3 consists of 16 residues. Per the germline V gene, CDR1 is SGHDT and CDR2 is YYEEEE. V lost 5 bases, J lost 10 bases, and 25 bases lay in between. CDR3 residues: CASSYEGGGSRGEQFF. The CDR3 coding sequence is TGTGCCAGCAGTTACGAAGGGGGTGGGAGCCGCGGGGAGCAGTTCTTC.

The chain links TRBV7-2 to TRBJ2-3; D unclear. V was cut by 3 bases and J by 3 bases, with 4 bases left in between. CDR3 size: 12 residues. Germline lookup yields CDR1 SGHTA and CDR2 FQGNSA. The CDR3 nucleotides read TGTGCCAGCAGCTTCTTAACAGATACGCAGTATTTT. Residues: CASSFLTDTQYF. The full variable domain, in which reference TRBV7-2 and TRBJ2-3 provide the parts outside the CDR3, is GAGVSQSPSNKVTEKGKDVELRCDPISGHTALYWYRQSLGQGLEFLIYFQGNSAPDKSGLPSDRFSAERTGGSVSTLTIQRTQQEDSAVYLCASSFLTDTQYFGPGTRLTVL.

This sequence joins TRBV6-1 and TRBJ2-5; 8 nucleotides agree with TRBD1. The CDR3 runs 15 residues. The germline gives CDR1 MNHNS, CDR2 SASEGT. V lost 6 bases and J lost 0; bases outside the gene matches: 6. The CDR3, as DNA: TGTGCCAGCAGCAACATCAGGGGGCACCAAGAGACCCAGTACTTC. Translation gives CASSNIRGHQETQYF.

This chain connects TRBV27 to TRBJ1-5, with a possible D match to TRBD1 (6 bases). CDR3 length equals 16 residues. The germline gives CDR1 MNHEY, CDR2 SMNVEV (reference sequence). Trimming left V 5 bases short and J 4 bases short, with 18 bases between. Here the CDR3 DNA reads TGTGCCAGCAGTCAAAACCGACAGGATTTGAATCAGCCCCAGCATTTT. Its protein is CASSQNRQDLNQPQHF.

This chain links TRBV9 with TRBJ1-3; 11 positions agree with TRBD1. CDR3 length equals 15 residues. CDR1 SGDLS and CDR2 YYNGEE come from the germline V gene. V gave up 4 bases and J gave up 4 bases; unmatched junction bases: 4. The CDR3 region has the DNA TGTGCCAGCAGCTCCGGACAGGGGGCGGGAAACACCATATATTTT. Its translation is CASSSGQGAGNTIYF.

This clone has only a few counts. This chain connects TRBV7-2 to TRBJ2-7; TRBD2 matches 15 bases. After removal of 5 bases from V and 0 bases from J, the junction contained 5 bases not matched to a gene. Per germline, CDR1 SGHTA and CDR2 FQGNSA. The CDR3 has 17 amino acids. CDR3 amino acids: CASSPWTSGGVSYEQYF. Here the CDR3 DNA reads TGTGCCAGCAGCCCTTGGACTAGCGGGGGGGTCTCCTACGAGCAGTACTTC.

The chain has TRBV19 and TRBJ1-5, with no clear D. Between the trimmed V and J ends, which lost 7 bases and 3 bases, there was a span of 16 bases. The CDR3 covers 15 residues. Germline loops: CDR1 LNHDA, CDR2 SQIVND (reference sequence). CDR3 loop: CASTSRQAFNQPQHF. In DNA, the CDR3 is TGTGCCAGTACCAGTCGACAAGCCTTCAATCAGCCCCAGCATTTT.

The chain uses TRBV6-6 and TRBJ2-7; perhaps TRBD2 as D (6 bases). The CDR3 spans 16 residues. The germline V and J ends were trimmed by 6 bases and 0 bases, with 18 bases remaining between them. CDR1 and CDR2 (germline): MNHNY, SVGAGI (reference sequence). In DNA form, the CDR3 reads TGTGCCAGCAGCCCATCCAGGCTGGGACTCTCCTACGAGCAGTACTTC. Amino acid sequence: CASSPSRLGLSYEQYF.

This clone was detected only once. The chain joins TRBV19 to TRBJ1-2, with 7 positions matching TRBD1. The germline V gene has CDR1 LNHDA and CDR2 SQIVND (reference sequence). V lost 4 bases, J lost 4 bases, and 6 bases stayed unmatched. This CDR3 is built from 14 residues. CDR3 bases: TGTGCCAGTAGTACACAGGGGTACGGCTATGGCTACACCTTC. Translated: CASSTQGYGYGYTF.

This clone has only a few counts. The chain uses TRBV4-2 and TRBJ2-7, with D perhaps TRBD1 (5 bases). The CDR3 is made up of 15 amino acids. Trimming stripped 1 base from V and 6 bases from J, with 16 bases between. Germline values: CDR1 LGHNA, CDR2 YNFKEQ. In DNA, the CDR3 is TGTGCCAGCAGCCAAGGGCAGGGAATAGTAGGCGAGCAGTACTTC. Its protein product is CASSQGQGIVGEQYF.

The chain uses TRBV18 and TRBJ1-2; 7 nucleotides align to TRBD1. Germline trimming cut 3 bases from V and 2 bases from J; bases unmatched to any gene: 3. Germline V gene data show CDR1 as KGHSH and CDR2 as LQKENI. The CDR3 runs to 14 residues. The CDR3 coding sequence is TGTGCCAGCTCACCTCCGGACAGGAACTATGGCTACACCTTC. This sequence encodes CASSPPDRNYGYTF.

V gene TRBV30 combines with J gene TRBJ2-3; TRBD2 aligns across 10 bases. Germline values: CDR1 GTSNPN, CDR2 SVGIG (reference sequence). The V and J ends lost 0 bases and 1 base, in that order; junction bases with no gene match: 13. The CDR3 spans 19 residues. The CDR3 coding sequence is TGTGCCTGGAGTGTACTGAGCGGGAGGGCCTATACGGGCACAGATACGCAGTATTTT. It translates to CAWSVLSGRAYTGTDTQYF.

CDR3 nucleotides: TGTGCCAGCAGTTTACTTCCCCGGACTAGCGGGACGGTCGAGCAGTACTTC. Protein sequence: CASSLLPRTSGTVEQYF. This chain connects TRBV27 to TRBJ2-7; 12 bases fit TRBD2. The germline gives CDR1 MNHEY, CDR2 SMNVEV (reference sequence). This CDR3 is 17 amino acids long. V shed 2 bases, J shed 6 bases, and the junction held 11 bases outside the gene matches.

The chain joins TRBV28 to TRBJ2-7; tentative D call: TRBD1 (6 bases). The CDR3 length is 13 residues. Germline values: CDR1 MDHEN, CDR2 SYDVKM. Between the trimmed V and J ends, which lost 6 bases and 1 base, there was a span of 10 bases. The chain's CDR3 is CASRMTGSYEQYF. For the CDR3, the DNA is TGTGCCAGCAGAATGACAGGTTCCTACGAGCAGTACTTC.

The chain is built from TRBV7-2 and TRBJ2-3; D might be TRBD2 (6 bases). Germline V gives CDR1 SGHTA, CDR2 FQGNSA. V was clipped by 2 bases and J by 0 bases, with 12 bases between them. The CDR3 consists of 16 residues. The CDR3 sequence: CASSLFGGTSTDTQYF. DNA of the CDR3: TGTGCCAGCAGCTTATTCGGTGGGACTAGCACAGATACGCAGTATTTT.

This chain's CDR3 is CASSPPGTAVSYEQYF. The CDR3 bases are TGTGCCAGCAGCCCGCCCGGGACAGCCGTCTCCTACGAGCAGTACTTC. The chain recombines TRBV11-2 with TRBJ2-7, with 7 bases identical to TRBD1. CDR3 length: 16 residues. The germline V gene has CDR1 SGHAT and CDR2 FQNNGV. Trimming cost V 5 bases and J 0 bases; bases outside gene matches: 10.

The genes are TRBV7-2 and TRBJ2-5; TRBD2 agrees at 11 bases. Germline lookup yields CDR1 SGHTA and CDR2 FQGNSA. The CDR3 is 15 residues long. J gave up 2 bases and V 4 bases, and 3 bases lay outside the gene matches. The CDR3 DNA sequence: TGTGCCAGCAGCTCTCGGACTAGCGGGCAAGAGACCCAGTACTTC. This translates into CASSSRTSGQETQYF. The full variable domain, its missing parts supplied by reference TRBV7-2 and TRBJ2-5, is GAGVSQSPSNKVTEKGKDVELRCDPISGHTALYWYRQSLGQGLEFLIYFQGNSAPDKSGLPSDRFSAERTGGSVSTLTIQRTQQEDSAVYLCASSSRTSGQETQYFGPGTRLLVL.

In its sample, this clone was seen a few times. The chain carries TRBV27 and TRBJ2-7; 10 bases align to TRBD2. V dropped 5 bases and J dropped 2; count of bases not matched to a gene: 9. Germline CDR1 MNHEY, CDR2 SMNVEV (reference sequence). CDR3 length equals 16 residues. CDR3: CASSVFSSGSAYEQYF. In nucleotides, the CDR3 is TGTGCCAGCAGTGTCTTCTCTAGCGGGAGCGCCTACGAGCAGTACTTC.

This clone appeared a single time. The rearrangement joins TRBV7-3 to TRBJ2-3; 9 bases align to TRBD2. CDR1 and CDR2 (germline): SGHTA, FQGTGA. Trimming cost V 5 bases and J 5 bases; bases outside gene matches: 8. CDR3 size: 15 residues. The CDR3 nucleotides are TGTGCCAGCAGCAGGTTTGGCGGGAGGGAAGATACGCAGTATTTT. The encoded protein is CASSRFGGREDTQYF.

The chain uses TRBV5-6 and TRBJ2-7; D might be TRBD1 (6 bases). CDR1 is SGHDT and CDR2 is YYEEEE in the germline V gene. Trimming took 3 bases from V and 0 from J, leaving 7 bases between them. The CDR3 runs 13 residues. CDR3: CASSWTASYEQYF. In DNA form, the CDR3 reads TGTGCCAGCAGCTGGACAGCCTCCTACGAGCAGTACTTC.

The chain employs TRBV4-3 and TRBJ2-2; D uncertain. The V gene lost 1 base and the J gene lost 8 bases, with 14 bases spanning the gap. CDR1 is LGHNA, CDR2 YSLEER, per germline. The CDR3 runs to 15 residues. For the CDR3, the DNA is TGCGCCAGCAGCCAAGGGCTTGGAGAATTGGGGGAGCTGTTTTTT. Amino acids: CASSQGLGELGELFF.

The J gene is TRBJ2-7, the V gene TRBV13; 9 bases fit TRBD2. CDR1 is PRHDT, CDR2 FYEKMQ, per germline (reference sequence). V shed 4 bases, J shed 12 bases, and the junction held 13 bases outside the gene matches. The CDR3 loop spans 14 amino acids. The CDR3 DNA follows: TGTGCCAGCAGCTCCCGCGTCGGCGGGAGGGCCGGGTACTTC. It translates to CASSSRVGGRAGYF.

This chain joins TRBV4-3 and TRBJ2-7, with no clear D. Per germline, CDR1 LGHNA and CDR2 YSLEER. This CDR3 region has 13 residues. V lost 3 bases and J 1 base, leaving 7 bases between the germline ends. CDR3 loop: CASSQARSYEQYF. In DNA, the CDR3 is TGCGCCAGCAGCCAGGCCAGGTCCTACGAGCAGTACTTC.

The chain carries TRBV4-2 and TRBJ2-1, with TRBD2 identical over 7 bases. The CDR3 runs 14 residues. V dropped 4 bases and J dropped 10; count of bases not matched to a gene: 10. Germline loops: CDR1 LGHNA, CDR2 YNFKEQ. The CDR3 DNA follows: TGTGCCAGCAGCCGTGAACGGGACTACTCGGAGCAGTTCTTC. It yields the protein CASSRERDYSEQFF.

The chain has TRBV5-1 and TRBJ2-5; D gene ambiguous. Germline V CDR1 and CDR2: SGHRS, YFSETQ. The CDR3 extends over 14 amino acids. The V end lost 0 bases, the J end lost 0 bases, and 6 bases lay between the germline ends. CDR3 sequence (DNA): TGCGCCAGCAGCTTGGGACGGGACCAAGAGACCCAGTACTTC. It codes for CASSLGRDQETQYF. The entire variable domain, with the rest obtained from reference TRBV5-1 and TRBJ2-5, is as follows: KAGVTQTPRYLIKTRGQQVTLSCSPISGHRSVSWYQQTPGQGLQFLFEYFSETQRNKGNFPGRFSGRQFSNSRSEMNVSTLELGDSALYLCASSLGRDQETQYFGPGTRLLVL.

Concerning this clone: One end of the junction fails to match germline, which may point to a read error. The same CDR3 is also encoded by other DNA sequences in this sample. This chain connects TRBV27 to TRBJ2-7; no clear D. CDR3 length: 16 amino acids. Per the germline V gene, CDR1 is MNHEY and CDR2 is SMNVEV (reference sequence). The CDR3 loop reads CASSLSGQSSSYEQYF. The DNA of the CDR3 is TGTGCTAGCAGTTTATCGGGCCAGTCCAGCTCCTACGAGCAGTACTTC.

CDR3: CASSETLDSFYEQYF. DNA for the CDR3: TGTGCCAGCAGTGAAACCTTGGACAGCTTCTACGAGCAGTACTTC. J is TRBJ2-7 and V is TRBV6-1; D perhaps matches TRBD1 (6 bases). From germline, CDR1 is MNHNS and CDR2 SASEGT. Trimming cost V 2 bases and J 3 bases, with 14 bases left between them. CDR3 length: 15 residues.